What follows are 17 T cell receptor beta chains derived from one specimen sequenced in a study of T cell responses to AZD1222 COVID-19 vaccine. The repertoire was sequenced with immunoSEQ multiplex PCR; TCRdb's copy has only in-frame clones and lacks some. The sample has about 120,000 clones, approximately 90% seen once; the top ten hold roughly 7.7%. The source was peripheral blood, collected on day 0 of AZD1222 vaccination. Every receptor here comes from an adult in good health.

The rearrangement links TRBV24-1 to TRBJ2-5, with D perhaps matching TRBD1 (6 bases). The CDR3 totals 14 residues. Trimming pared 4 bases from V and 4 bases from J, leaving 12 bases between. Germline V CDR1 and CDR2: KGHDR, SFDVKD. DNA of the CDR3: TGTGCCACCAGTGAGGCAACAGGGAGAGAGACCCAGTACTTC. Translated: CATSEATGRETQYF.

This chain joins TRBV30 and TRBJ2-7, with D perhaps matching TRBD2 (6 bases). Germline CDR1 is GTSNPN and CDR2 is SVGIG (reference sequence). The CDR3 consists of 12 residues. Trimming took off 7 bases at V and 6 bases at J, with 16 bases between the two ends. CDR3 sequence reads: CAFGAGSPEQYF. CDR3 nucleotides: TGTGCCTTTGGCGCGGGATCGCCCGAGCAGTACTTC.

V gene TRBV18 combines with J gene TRBJ1-4, with D possibly TRBD1 on 5 matching bases. The CDR3 extends over 14 amino acids. The V end was cut by 0 bases, the J end by 8 bases, with 10 bases between. Germline V gene lookup returns CDR1 KGHSH and CDR2 LQKENI. The CDR3 DNA follows: TGTGCCAGCTCACCACCGGGGGAGACAGAAAAACTGTTTTTT. Protein product: CASSPPGETEKLFF.

This clone appeared a single time. The CDR3 protein is CASKVTSTDTQYF. The CDR3, as DNA: TGTGCCAGCAAGGTTACTAGCACAGATACGCAGTATTTT. V usage is TRBV7-3 and J usage is TRBJ2-3; D is ambiguous. V shed 7 bases and J shed 0 bases, with 8 bases lying between them. Germline CDR1 is SGHTA and CDR2 is FQGTGA. This CDR3 spans 13 amino acids. Full variable domain (missing parts from reference TRBV7-3 and TRBJ2-3): GAGVSQTPSNKVTEKGKYVELRCDPISGHTALYWYRQSLGQGPEFLIYFQGTGAADDSGLPNDRFFAVRPEGSVSTLKIQRTERGDSAVYLCASKVTSTDTQYFGPGTRLTVL.

This clone has only one observation. V usage is TRBV7-2 and J usage is TRBJ2-7, with D possibly TRBD1 on 5 matching bases. V was trimmed by 2 bases and J by 3 bases, leaving 11 bases between them. Looked up from germline, CDR1 is SGHTA and CDR2 is FQGNSA. This CDR3 region has 14 residues. The chain's CDR3 is CASSLWQGVYEQYF. CDR3 sequence (DNA): TGTGCCAGCAGCTTATGGCAGGGCGTCTACGAGCAGTACTTC.

The V and J genes are TRBV18 and TRBJ2-3; 7 bases agree with TRBD1. Germline V gene lookup returns CDR1 KGHSH and CDR2 LQKENI. V trimming: 3 bases; J trimming: 4 bases; junction bases outside the gene matches: 10. The CDR3 is made up of 16 amino acids. DNA for the CDR3: TGTGCCAGCTCACCCCCTGGGACAGCTAGACCAGATACGCAGTATTTT. Its translation: CASSPPGTARPDTQYF.

The rearrangement links TRBV27 to TRBJ1-2, with 7 bases that match TRBD1. Trimming at V came to 7 bases and at J to 3 bases, leaving 14 bases not matched to a gene. The CDR3 totals 16 residues. Germline assignment: CDR1 MNHEY and CDR2 SMNVEV (reference sequence). CDR3 nucleotide sequence: TGTGCCAGCACCCCCCTATACACAGGGGCGGACTATGGCTACACCTTC. Protein product: CASTPLYTGADYGYTF.

The sample holds one count of this clone. The CDR3 bases are TGTGCCAGCGGAACGGTGGGTTCACCCCTCCACTTT. Translation: CASGTVGSPLHF. The V and J genes are TRBV2 and TRBJ1-6; D is unresolved. V shed 8 bases and J shed 9 bases, with 11 bases lying between them. The CDR3 covers 12 residues. CDR1 and CDR2 (germline): SNHLY, FYNNEI.

This clone was observed a handful of times. The chain employs TRBV30 and TRBJ1-5; D is ambiguous. Germline V gene sequence: CDR1 GTSNPN, CDR2 SVGIG (reference sequence). V was trimmed by 8 bases and J by 7 bases, leaving 21 bases between them. The CDR3 is made up of 14 amino acids. The CDR3 DNA follows: TGTGCCCGGATGTGGGAGGGCCTCGGCCAGCCCCAGCATTTT. The encoded protein is CARMWEGLGQPQHF.

This clone was counted a single time. The V gene is TRBV4-1, the J gene TRBJ1-4, with D maybe TRBD1 (5 bases). The V end was cut by 1 base, the J end by 8 bases, with 17 bases between. The CDR3 runs 16 residues. Germline lookup yields CDR1 MGHRA and CDR2 YSYEKL. CDR3 nucleotide sequence: TGCGCCAGCAGCCAAGCAGAAACAGGTACGGACGAAAAACTGTTTTTT. Its translation is CASSQAETGTDEKLFF.

DNA of the CDR3: TGTGCCAGCAGTTACGAGTTGATCTACGAGCAGTACTTC. It yields the protein CASSYELIYEQYF. This chain links TRBV6-2 or TRBV6-3 with TRBJ2-7; D not certain. From germline, CDR1 is MNHEY and CDR2 SVGEGT. The CDR3 spans 13 residues. The V end lost 2 bases, the J end lost 3 bases, and 8 bases lay between the germline ends.

The rearrangement uses TRBV27 and TRBJ2-2; TRBD1 matches at 9 bases. The CDR3 is made up of 18 amino acids. Germline CDR1 MNHEY, CDR2 SMNVEV (reference sequence). V dropped 6 bases and J dropped 6; count of bases not matched to a gene: 17. CDR3 nucleotides: TGTGCCAGCAGCCTCGGGACAGGGCGAGCGGGACTTCCCGGGGAGCTGTTTTTT. Protein product: CASSLGTGRAGLPGELFF.

This chain joins TRBV7-6 and TRBJ1-3; 7 bases agree with TRBD1. Germline CDR1 SGHVS, CDR2 FNYEAQ. The CDR3 is 16 residues long. Germline trimming cut 2 bases from V and 3 bases from J; bases unmatched to any gene: 7. The CDR3 region is CASSLNPRGNGNTIYF. The CDR3 DNA is TGTGCCAGCAGCTTAAACCCCAGGGGGAATGGAAACACCATATATTTT.

J is TRBJ1-5 and V is TRBV6-5, with TRBD1 identical over 9 bases. The CDR3 has 15 amino acids. Germline CDR1 and CDR2: MNHEY and SVGAGI. Trimming removed 5 bases from V and 3 bases from J; junction bases left unmatched: 5. CDR3 protein: CASSPTGGFNQPQHF. Here the CDR3 DNA reads TGTGCCAGCAGTCCGACAGGGGGGTTCAATCAGCCCCAGCATTTT.

J is TRBJ2-3 and V is TRBV25-1; D is ambiguous. Germline CDR1 MGHDK, CDR2 SYGVNS. This CDR3 has 12 amino acids. Trimming cost V 6 bases and J 6 bases, with 10 bases left between them. The CDR3 sequence: CASRSDGDTQYF. The CDR3 coding sequence is TGTGCCAGCAGATCGGACGGGGATACGCAGTATTTT.

V usage is TRBV6-5 and J usage is TRBJ2-7; D possibly corresponds to TRBD1 (6 bases). The CDR3 sequence is 16 residues long. Trimming pared 1 base from V and 3 bases from J, leaving 16 bases between. CDR1 and CDR2 from the germline V gene are MNHEY and SVGAGI. In DNA, the CDR3 is TGTGCCAGCAGTTACTTGACAGGAGCTGGGTTCTACGAGCAGTACTTC. Encoded protein: CASSYLTGAGFYEQYF.

V gene TRBV2 combines with J gene TRBJ1-5; 8 bases are a match to TRBD1. Per germline, CDR1 SNHLY and CDR2 FYNNEI. The CDR3 sequence is 15 residues long. V lost 0 bases to trimming and J lost 5 bases; unmatched junction nucleotides: 3. CDR3 sequence: CASSEADRGDQPQHF. The CDR3 DNA follows: TGTGCCAGCAGTGAAGCTGACAGGGGCGATCAGCCCCAGCATTTT.